The clone carrying this T cell receptor beta chain has just a few counts. The CDR3 extends over 14 amino acids. V lost 6 bases, J lost 10 bases, and 6 bases stayed unmatched. CDR1 and CDR2 (germline): MNHNS, SASEGT. These data belong to a study of beta chain features in type 1 diabetes. Expressed TCRB transcripts were sequenced after all isolated RNA was converted to cDNA. Profiled with immunoSEQ multiplex PCR; TCRdb holds only in-frame clones, not every one. The data hold roughly 350,000 clones, with 11% observed a single time. Purities in excess of 98% were seen in all sorted populations. The receptor was derived from a woman in her 30s in good health. The chain uses TRBV6-1 and TRBJ2-1; TRBD2 agrees at 13 bases. The material sequenced was naive CD4+ T cells from blood. In nucleotides, the CDR3 is TGTGCCAGCAGAGGACTAGCGGGAGTGGAAGAGCAGTTCTTC. Its translation is CASRGLAGVEEQFF.